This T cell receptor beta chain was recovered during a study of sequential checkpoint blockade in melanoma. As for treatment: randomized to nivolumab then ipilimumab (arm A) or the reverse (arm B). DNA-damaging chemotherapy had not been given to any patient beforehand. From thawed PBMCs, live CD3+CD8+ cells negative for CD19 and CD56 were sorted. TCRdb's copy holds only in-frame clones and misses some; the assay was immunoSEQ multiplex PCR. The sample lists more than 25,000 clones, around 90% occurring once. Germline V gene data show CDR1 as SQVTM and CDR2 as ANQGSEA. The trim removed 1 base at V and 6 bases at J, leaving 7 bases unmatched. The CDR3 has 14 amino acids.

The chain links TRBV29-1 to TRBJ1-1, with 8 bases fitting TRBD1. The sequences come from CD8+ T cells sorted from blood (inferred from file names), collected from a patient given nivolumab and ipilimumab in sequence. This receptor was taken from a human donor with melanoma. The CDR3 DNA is TGCAGCGTTGAAGGGCAGGGGGCGACGTCTGAAGCTTTCTTT. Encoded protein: CSVEGQGATSEAFF.